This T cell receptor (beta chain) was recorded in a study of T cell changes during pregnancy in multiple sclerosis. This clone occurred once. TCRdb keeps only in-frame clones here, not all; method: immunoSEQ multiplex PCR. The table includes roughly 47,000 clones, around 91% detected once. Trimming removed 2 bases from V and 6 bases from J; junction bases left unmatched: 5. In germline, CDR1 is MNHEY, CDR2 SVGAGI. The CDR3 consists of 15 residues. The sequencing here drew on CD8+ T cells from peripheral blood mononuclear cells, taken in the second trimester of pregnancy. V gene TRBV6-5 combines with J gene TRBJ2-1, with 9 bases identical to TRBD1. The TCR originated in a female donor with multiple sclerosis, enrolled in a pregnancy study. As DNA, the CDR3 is TGTGCCAGCAGTTACGTTGGGACAGGGCTCAATGAGCAGTTCTTC. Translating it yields CASSYVGTGLNEQFF.